The 27 T cell receptor beta chains below all came from one sample that was sequenced in a study of blood T cells in healthy people across ages. A sample-barcoded 5' primer and a J-beta primer mix were used in a second PCR of roughly 7 to 12 cycles. TCRdb fed the 5' RACE reads into MiXCR, producing one record per CDR3 protein. Here the sample spans around 1,600,000 distinct CDR3 sequences, approximately 42% being singletons. Sequenced input: blood. The receptors were gathered from a woman younger than 35 in good health.

The CDR3 nucleotides are TGCAGTGCTACGGACAGGGTTGGGGTTGGCTACACCTTC. Translating it yields CSATDRVGVGYTF. The chain uses TRBV20-1 and TRBJ1-2; 8 bases fit TRBD1. Germline assignment: CDR1 DFQATT and CDR2 SNEGSKA (reference sequence). The CDR3 has 13 residues. V shed 4 bases and J 7 bases; nucleotides not matched to a gene: 8.

CDR3 nucleotide sequence: TGCGCCAGCAGCTTAAGTCTGACAGATTTGAACACTGAAGCTTTCTTT. As protein: CASSLSLTDLNTEAFF. This chain uses TRBV5-1 with TRBJ1-1; D may be TRBD1 (5 bases). The CDR3 runs to 16 residues. The germline CDR1 and CDR2 sequences are SGHRS and YFSETQ. Trimming cost V 2 bases and J 0 bases, with 14 bases left between them. Complete variable domain (other parts from reference TRBV5-1 and TRBJ1-1): KAGVTQTPRYLIKTRGQQVTLSCSPISGHRSVSWYQQTPGQGLQFLFEYFSETQRNKGNFPGRFSGRQFSNSRSEMNVSTLELGDSALYLCASSLSLTDLNTEAFFGQGTRLTVV.

This clonotype was recorded a few times. The rearrangement joins TRBV6-5 to TRBJ1-1, with 9 bases that match TRBD1. Trimming at V came to 5 bases and at J to 5 bases, leaving 6 bases not matched to a gene. Germline CDR1 and CDR2: MNHEY and SVGAGI. The CDR3 runs 14 residues. The CDR3 bases are TGTGCCAGCAGTAACACAGGGGGCTGGACTGAAGCTTTCTTT. It specifies CASSNTGGWTEAFF.

In this sample, this clonotype turned up a few times. The chain links TRBV12-3 or TRBV12-4 to TRBJ2-7, with 8 bases matching TRBD2. Trimming at V came to 4 bases and at J to 0 bases, leaving 8 bases not matched to a gene. The CDR3 sequence is 16 residues long. The CDR3 bases are TGTGCCAGCAGTTATACCTGGACTAGCAGCTCCTACGAGCAGTACTTC. It translates to CASSYTWTSSSYEQYF.

The chain combines TRBV7-2 with TRBJ1-4; D uncertain. Trimming took 5 bases from V and 6 from J, leaving 13 bases between them. The CDR3 consists of 14 residues. Germline V gene data show CDR1 as SGHTA and CDR2 as FQGNSA. The DNA for the CDR3 is TGTGCCAGCAGCCCCTACATGAATGATGAAAAACTGTTTTTT. Its translation is CASSPYMNDEKLFF.

V gene TRBV30 combines with J gene TRBJ1-1, with D perhaps TRBD1 (5 bases). Deletions cut 8 bases from V and 1 base from J, with 11 bases between. CDR3 size: 12 residues. The V gene's germline CDR1 is GTSNPN and CDR2 SVGIG (reference sequence). This CDR3 is CAGDEGNTEAFF. CDR3 DNA sequence: TGTGCCGGGGACGAGGGGAACACTGAAGCTTTCTTT. The full variable domain, completed using reference TRBV30 and TRBJ1-1, is SQTIHQWPATLVQPVGSPLSLECTVEGTSNPNLYWYRQAAGRGLQLLFYSVGIGQISSEVPQNLSASRPQDRQFILSSKKLLLSDSGFYLCAGDEGNTEAFFGQGTRLTVV.

The V gene is TRBV7-9, the J gene TRBJ1-2; no reliable D call. The germline gives CDR1 SEHNR, CDR2 FQNEAQ (reference sequence). V dropped 5 bases and J dropped 3 bases, with 10 bases sitting between them. CDR3 length: 13 amino acids. The CDR3 loop is CASSAREDYGYTF. Here the CDR3 DNA reads TGTGCCAGCAGCGCGCGGGAAGACTATGGCTACACCTTC.

This clonotype appeared a few times. The chain is built from TRBV20-1 and TRBJ2-4; 8 nucleotides match TRBD1. Germline V gives CDR1 DFQATT, CDR2 SNEGSKA (reference sequence). This CDR3 region has 15 residues. V was clipped by 5 bases and J by 8 bases; unmatched bases: 14. The CDR3 coding sequence is TGCAGTGCTCCCGGACAGGGAGGTGTGTGGGACATTCAGTACTTC. It specifies CSAPGQGGVWDIQYF.

The chain is built from TRBV21-1 and TRBJ2-1; the table's D call TRBD1 went unverified against the DNA. TRBV21-1 is a documented pseudogene. The CDR3 has 14 amino acids. The CDR3 coding sequence is TGTGCCAGCATAAACAGGGGCCTAACGGATGAGCAGTTCTTC. Protein product: CASINRGLTDEQFF.

This rearrangement joins TRBV18 to TRBJ2-1; D uncertain. Germline loops: CDR1 KGHSH, CDR2 LQKENI. The V gene lost 2 bases and the J gene lost 6 bases, with 8 bases spanning the gap. The CDR3 sequence is 13 residues long. DNA for the CDR3: TGTGCCAGCTCACCAATGCGCGCCAATGAGCAGTTCTTC. Amino acid sequence: CASSPMRANEQFF. Variable domain in full (rest from reference TRBV18 and TRBJ2-1): NAGVMQNPRHLVRRRGQEARLRCSPMKGHSHVYWYRQLPEEGLKFMVYLQKENIIDESGMPKERFSAEFPKEGPSILRIQQVVRGDSAAYFCASSPMRANEQFFGPGTRLTVL.

This clonotype appeared a few times. This sequence joins TRBV9 and TRBJ2-3; D is perhaps TRBD2 (6 bases). The CDR3 spans 13 residues. Germline CDR1 and CDR2: SGDLS and YYNGEE. Trimming shortened V by 4 bases and J by 11 bases, and 17 bases separated the two germline ends. The CDR3 sequence is CASSPGAQLEQYF. CDR3 nucleotide sequence: TGTGCCAGCAGCCCGGGAGCACAACTCGAGCAGTATTTT.

In its sample, this clonotype was seen a few times. J is TRBJ2-7 and V is TRBV7-2, with 8 bases fitting TRBD1. This CDR3 spans 15 amino acids. V dropped 6 bases and J dropped 3; count of bases not matched to a gene: 10. Germline V lookup: CDR1 SGHTA, CDR2 FQGNSA. The CDR3 nucleotides read TGTGCCAGCAGGTCCGACAGGGGACATTACTACGAGCAGTACTTC. It is translated as CASRSDRGHYYEQYF.

This clonotype has more than one count but fewer than ten. The genes are TRBV9 and TRBJ2-1, with D perhaps TRBD1 (6 bases). Trimming took 4 bases from V and 2 from J, leaving 13 bases between them. CDR1 is SGDLS, CDR2 YYNGEE, per germline. The CDR3 is 15 amino acids. CDR3 DNA sequence: TGTGCCAGCAGCTCCTTCGGGACACCCTACAATGAGCAGTTCTTC. Translating it yields CASSSFGTPYNEQFF.

This clonotype was seen more than once but under ten times. This chain joins TRBV29-1 and TRBJ2-7; 7 nucleotides match TRBD1. The germline CDR1 and CDR2 sequences are SQVTM and ANQGSEA. The CDR3 loop spans 13 amino acids. Trimming took 6 bases from V and 0 from J; bases not matched to a gene: 5. The CDR3 nucleotides are TGCAGCGTGGGCCGGGACAGCTCCTACGAGCAGTACTTC. It encodes CSVGRDSSYEQYF.

J is TRBJ2-1 and V is TRBV7-2; 7 positions match TRBD2. The trim removed 5 bases at V and 0 bases at J, leaving 4 bases unmatched. CDR1 and CDR2 (germline): SGHTA, FQGNSA. The CDR3 extends over 15 amino acids. The CDR3: CASSQSGISYNEQFF. The CDR3 DNA is TGTGCCAGCAGCCAAAGCGGGATCTCCTACAATGAGCAGTTCTTC.

As regards this clonotype: This sequence may be a read error, since a much larger clone differs from it by one base. The V gene is TRBV3-1, the J gene TRBJ1-2, with D perhaps TRBD1 (5 bases). Per the germline V gene, CDR1 is LGHDT and CDR2 is YNNKEL (reference sequence). The length of the CDR3 is 18 residues. This CDR3 is CASSQGLGQLLSNYGHTF. CDR3 sequence (DNA): TGTGCCAGCAGCCAAGGTTTAGGACAACTTTTATCTAACTATGGCCACACCTTC.

The chain joins TRBV28 to TRBJ1-5, with 9 nucleotides matching TRBD1. V shed 5 bases and J 6 bases; nucleotides not matched to a gene: 8. CDR3 length: 15 amino acids. Germline assignment: CDR1 MDHEN and CDR2 SYDVKM. This CDR3 reads CASSARGTGLQPQHF. CDR3 nucleotides: TGTGCCAGCAGTGCCCGGGGGACAGGGCTTCAGCCCCAGCATTTT.

The sample holds many counts of this clonotype. The CDR3 spells CASSLVVRNEQFF. Written as DNA, the CDR3 is TGTGCCAGCAGCTTAGTGGTCCGGAATGAGCAGTTCTTC. The rearrangement joins TRBV7-2 to TRBJ2-1, with no clear D. Germline CDR1 reads SGHTA; CDR2 reads FQGNSA. Between the trimmed V and J ends, which lost 1 base and 7 bases, there was a span of 8 bases. The CDR3 consists of 13 residues.

This clonotype was seen more than once but under ten times. V usage is TRBV6-5 and J usage is TRBJ2-3; D is ambiguous. The V end was cut by 5 bases, the J end by 4 bases, with 10 bases between. Germline CDR1 and CDR2: MNHEY and SVGAGI. CDR3 length: 13 residues. The CDR3 spells CASSPGYPDTQYF. CDR3 DNA sequence: TGTGCCAGCAGTCCCGGGTACCCAGATACGCAGTATTTT.

V usage is TRBV28 and J usage is TRBJ2-3, with D tentatively TRBD1 (5 bases). The CDR3 consists of 14 residues. V shed 5 bases and J shed 5 bases, with 14 bases lying between them. Germline CDR1 MDHEN, CDR2 SYDVKM. The DNA of the CDR3 is TGTGCCAGCAGTCCCCAGGGCAGCCTAGATACGCAGTATTTT. This gives the protein CASSPQGSLDTQYF.

CDR3: CASSVAPTEEPYGYTF. The DNA of the CDR3 is TGTGCCAGCAGCGTAGCGCCGACGGAAGAGCCCTATGGCTACACCTTC. V gene TRBV9 combines with J gene TRBJ1-2; D not certain. The germline CDR1 and CDR2 sequences are SGDLS and YYNGEE. V lost 0 bases, J lost 4 bases, and 16 bases lay in between. The CDR3 has 16 amino acids.

This chain links TRBV5-1 with TRBJ2-7, with no clear D. Trimming pared 4 bases from V and 3 bases from J, leaving 14 bases between. Germline CDR1 and CDR2: SGHRS and YFSETQ. The CDR3 consists of 14 residues. CDR3 coding DNA: TGCGCCAGCAGCAGAACTGAGGACGGCTACGAGCAGTACTTC. It yields the protein CASSRTEDGYEQYF.

In its sample, this clonotype was seen a few times. This chain joins TRBV7-2 and TRBJ2-3; no definite D call. The CDR3 is made up of 15 amino acids. Germline CDR1 reads SGHTA; CDR2 reads FQGNSA. V lost 4 bases to trimming and J lost 4 bases, with 15 bases between them. In DNA form, the CDR3 reads TGTGCCAGCAGCTCACAATCGCTCCCCGCAGATACGCAGTATTTT. Translation gives CASSSQSLPADTQYF.

For this clonotype: Possible read error: a much larger clone is one base away. This chain uses TRBV4-1 with TRBJ2-7, with TRBD2 as a possible D gene (6 bases). The V end was cut by 7 bases, the J end by 1 base, with 23 bases between. There are 17 residues in the CDR3. The germline CDR1 and CDR2 sequences are MGHRA and YSYEKL. CDR3 nucleotides: TGCGCCAGCACCGATACTAGCTTGCTCTCCGTGTCCTACGAGCAGTACTTC. It encodes CASTDTSLLSVSYEQYF.

This clonotype was recorded a few times. The CDR3 loop is CASSYGFNEKLFF. The CDR3 DNA sequence: TGTGCCAGCAGTTACGGCTTTAATGAAAAACTGTTTTTT. This sequence joins TRBV6-5 and TRBJ1-4; the D is unclear. The CDR3 contains 13 residues. Germline loops: CDR1 MNHEY, CDR2 SVGAGI. The V end was cut by 2 bases, the J end by 4 bases, with 5 bases between.

The chain has TRBV29-1 and TRBJ2-5; D is undetermined. This CDR3 has 14 amino acids. V was shortened by 2 bases and J by 5 bases, with 15 bases between the two germline ends. CDR1 SQVTM and CDR2 ANQGSEA come from the germline V gene. The CDR3 region has the DNA TGCAGCGTTGAAATAGTCGAGGTTCGGGAGACCCAGTACTTC. Translation: CSVEIVEVRETQYF.

The V gene is TRBV12-3 or TRBV12-4, the J gene TRBJ2-5; D is unclear. The DNA end is a closer match to TRBJ2-7, so the J assignment may be wrong. This CDR3 comprises 15 residues. In DNA, the CDR3 is TGTGCCAGCAGTTTGCACGTACCCGCCTCCTACGAGCAGTACTTC. The encoded protein is CASSLHVPASYEQYF.